This T cell receptor (beta chain) was identified in a study of blood T cell repertoires in COVID-19. As processed by the authors: Reference gene primers were amplified, and this amplification served to estimate nucleated cell counts. Clones were sequenced by immunoSEQ multiplex PCR, and TCRdb holds only the in-frame ones, with some missing. That table is the source of V, J and clone size, and D and trimming were worked out from the DNA. The sample yields fewer than 80,000 clones, around 90% seen once. This CDR3 comprises 14 residues. Losses at the gene ends were 4 bases for V and 3 bases for J; bases not matched to a gene: 6. Germline V gene sequence: CDR1 GTSNPN, CDR2 SVGIG (reference sequence).

The specimen was peripheral blood. V usage is TRBV30 and J usage is TRBJ2-1, with 7 bases fitting TRBD2. This receptor was identified in a human donor in a cohort sampled during active COVID-19. The CDR3 loop is CAWTTSALYNEQFF. The CDR3 nucleotides are TGTGCCTGGACTACTAGCGCGCTCTACAATGAGCAGTTCTTC.